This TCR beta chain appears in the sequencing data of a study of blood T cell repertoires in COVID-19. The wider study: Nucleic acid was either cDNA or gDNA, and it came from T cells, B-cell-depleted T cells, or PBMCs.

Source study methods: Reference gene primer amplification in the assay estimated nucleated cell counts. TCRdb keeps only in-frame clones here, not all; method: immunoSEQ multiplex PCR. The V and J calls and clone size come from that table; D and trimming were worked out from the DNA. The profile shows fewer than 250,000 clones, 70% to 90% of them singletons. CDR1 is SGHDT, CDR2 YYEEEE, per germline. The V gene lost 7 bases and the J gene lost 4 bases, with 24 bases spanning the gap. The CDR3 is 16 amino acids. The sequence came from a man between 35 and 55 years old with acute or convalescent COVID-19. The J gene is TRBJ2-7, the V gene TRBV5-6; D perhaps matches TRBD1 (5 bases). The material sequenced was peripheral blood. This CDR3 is CASAFSLGALDYEQYF. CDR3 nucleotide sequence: TGTGCCAGCGCCTTTTCTCTTGGGGCCCTAGATTACGAGCAGTACTTC. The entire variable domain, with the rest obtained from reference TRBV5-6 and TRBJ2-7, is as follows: DAGVTQSPTHLIKTRGQQVTLRCSPKSGHDTVSWYQQALGQGPQFIFQYYEEEERQRGNFPDRFSGHQFPNYSSELNVNALLLGDSALYLCASAFSLGALDYEQYFGPGTRLTVT.